This note documents a single T cell receptor (beta chain) sequence. Method: immunoSEQ multiplex PCR; TCRdb's copy keeps in-frame clones and lacks some. The table records 250,000 to 350,000 clones, under 95% of them present only once. The data derive from a study of blood T cell repertoires in COVID-19. CDR3 length: 14 residues. Looked up from germline, CDR1 is GTSNPN and CDR2 is SVGIG (reference sequence). V lost 2 bases to trimming and J lost 2 bases, with 12 bases between them. Specimen: PBMCs or T cells enriched from blood (not recorded which). The V gene is TRBV30, the J gene TRBJ1-2; D is possibly TRBD1 (6 bases). The sequence was obtained from a man aged 60 to 69 who had recovered from COVID-19. DNA for the CDR3: TGTGCCTGGAGTCGGGGGGCGATGAACTATGGCTACACCTTC. This codes for CAWSRGAMNYGYTF. Combining the CDR3 with reference TRBV30 and TRBJ1-2 gives the whole variable domain SQTIHQWPATLVQPVGSPLSLECTVEGTSNPNLYWYRQAAGRGLQLLFYSVGIGQISSEVPQNLSASRPQDRQFILSSKKLLLSDSGFYLCAWSRGAMNYGYTFGSGTRLTVV.